The 32 T cell receptor beta chains below come from one sample, sequenced in a study of T-cell memory formation after mild COVID-19. TCRdb used MiXCR to reprocess the 5' RACE reads, holding one entry per CDR3 protein. The sample contains some 320,000 distinct CDR3 sequences, roughly an eighth of which appear only once. Source material: PBMCs or a T cell subset sorted from them (not recorded which). All receptors derive from a young man who had mild COVID-19 (a few samples of this study predate the infection). Cell type and time point are not known.

The CDR3 protein is CASKSPGQGTDTQYF. The CDR3 bases are TGTGCCAGTAAAAGTCCGGGACAGGGAACAGATACGCAGTATTTT. V and J are TRBV6-1 and TRBJ2-3; TRBD1 matches at 9 bases. V lost 9 bases and J lost 3; bases outside the gene matches: 10. This CDR3 is built from 15 residues. Germline CDR1 MNHNS, CDR2 SASEGT.

The count of this clonotype is one. Here the CDR3 reads CASSFRGQYQETQYF. CDR3 coding DNA: TGTGCCAGCAGCTTTAGGGGCCAGTACCAAGAGACCCAGTACTTC. The rearrangement uses TRBV7-6 and TRBJ2-5; the D gene is possibly TRBD1 (5 bases). The CDR3 contains 15 residues. CDR1 and CDR2 from the germline V gene are SGHVS and FNYEAQ. V was cut by 3 bases and J by 0 bases, with 11 bases left in between.

This clonotype has ten or more counts. V is TRBV7-9 and J is TRBJ2-7; no clear D gene. CDR3 size: 12 residues. Germline CDR1 SEHNR, CDR2 FQNEAQ (reference sequence). The V end was cut by 0 bases, the J end by 7 bases, with 7 bases between. CDR3 amino acids: CASSLAGMEQYV. For the CDR3, the DNA is TGTGCCAGCAGCTTAGCAGGGATGGAGCAGTACGTC.

In its sample, this clonotype was seen a few times. The V gene is TRBV29-1, the J gene TRBJ2-4, with a weak D call TRBD2 (6 bases). In germline, CDR1 is SQVTM, CDR2 ANQGSEA. The V end was cut by 4 bases, the J end by 1 base, with 8 bases between. This CDR3 region has 13 residues. This CDR3 reads CSVAGGAKNIQYF. In nucleotides, the CDR3 is TGCAGCGTTGCTGGGGGGGCCAAAAACATTCAGTACTTC.

The chain is built from TRBV6-6 and TRBJ1-5, with a tentative D call TRBD1 (5 bases). In germline, CDR1 is MNHNY, CDR2 SVGAGI (reference sequence). Trimming took off 5 bases at V and 2 bases at J, with 13 bases between the two ends. The CDR3 covers 15 residues. CDR3 amino acids: CASSNLPQGNQPQHF. CDR3 nucleotides: TGTGCCAGCAGTAACCTGCCACAGGGCAATCAGCCCCAGCATTTT.

The V gene is TRBV7-9, the J gene TRBJ1-1; D is unresolved. The CDR3 length is 15 residues. The V gene's germline CDR1 is SEHNR and CDR2 FQNEAQ (reference sequence). V was clipped by 3 bases and J by 10 bases, with 21 bases between them. For the CDR3, the DNA is TGTGCCAGCAGCTTGAATGCCGGGCCCCAAGACGGAGCTTTCTTT. Translation gives CASSLNAGPQDGAFF.

V usage is TRBV7-9 and J usage is TRBJ1-6; the match to TRBD1 covers 9 bases. The CDR3 extends over 16 amino acids. J lost 10 bases, V lost 5 bases, and 12 bases had no gene match. The germline V gene encodes CDR1 SEHNR and CDR2 FQNEAQ (reference sequence). The CDR3 sequence is CASSPSGTGNGSPLHF. The DNA for the CDR3 is TGTGCCAGCAGCCCCTCCGGGACAGGGAATGGGTCACCCCTCCACTTT.

The rearrangement joins TRBV12-3 or TRBV12-4 to TRBJ1-2; no clear D. The CDR3 totals 13 residues. Trimming pared 4 bases from V and 0 bases from J, leaving 6 bases between. The CDR3 sequence: CASSWASNYGYTF. The CDR3 DNA sequence: TGTGCCAGCAGTTGGGCCTCTAACTATGGCTACACCTTC.

This clonotype was found a few times. The chain is built from TRBV10-2 and TRBJ2-1, with 12 bases matching TRBD1. The junction had 6 bases not matched to a gene; V was cut back by 7 bases and J by 5 bases. Germline values: CDR1 WSHSY, CDR2 SAAADI. This CDR3 is 15 amino acids long. CDR3: CASNPGQGAHNEQFF. Here the CDR3 DNA reads TGCGCCAGCAACCCGGGACAGGGGGCACACAATGAGCAGTTCTTC.

This chain uses TRBV12-3 or TRBV12-4 with TRBJ2-7; 11 bases agree with TRBD2. Trimming at V came to 0 bases and at J to 3 bases, leaving 1 base not matched to a gene. This CDR3 has 15 residues. The CDR3 is CASSLATSGGYEQYF. DNA of the CDR3: TGTGCCAGCAGTTTAGCTACTAGCGGGGGCTACGAGCAGTACTTC.

Only a few counts were recorded for this clonotype. The chain links TRBV27 to TRBJ2-7, with a weak D call TRBD1 (5 bases). Trimming stripped 3 bases from V and 2 bases from J, with 14 bases between. Germline CDR1 is MNHEY and CDR2 is SMNVEV (reference sequence). The CDR3 runs to 15 residues. The CDR3 sequence is CASSLGLGPTYEQYV. The CDR3 DNA sequence: TGTGCCAGCAGTTTGGGGCTAGGACCAACCTACGAGCAGTACGTC.

A few counts support this clonotype. V and J are TRBV20-1 and TRBJ2-5; 8 bases map to TRBD1. CDR1 is DFQATT and CDR2 is SNEGSKA in the germline V gene (reference sequence). Trimming at V came to 6 bases and at J to 1 base, leaving 4 bases not matched to a gene. The CDR3 has 13 amino acids. Here the CDR3 reads CSAADRGQETQYF. DNA of the CDR3: TGCAGTGCAGCCGACAGGGGCCAAGAGACCCAGTACTTC.

The rearrangement links TRBV21-1 to TRBJ1-2; the table's D gene call, TRBD1, was not cross checked with the DNA. TRBV21-1 is deemed a pseudogene. The CDR3 runs to 16 residues. The chain's CDR3 is CASSKGGGSERVGYTF. The CDR3 nucleotides read TGTGCCAGCAGCAAGGGTGGGGGGTCAGAAAGAGTGGGCTACACCTTC.

This clonotype was recorded many times. J is TRBJ2-7 and V is TRBV18, with unresolved D. From germline, CDR1 is KGHSH and CDR2 LQKENI. The CDR3 sequence is 13 residues long. V lost 6 bases to trimming and J lost 3 bases, with 12 bases between them. In DNA, the CDR3 is TGTGCCAGCTCGCAGAGTACGAGCTACGAGCAGTACTTC. This encodes CASSQSTSYEQYF.

This clonotype showed up just a few times. The CDR3 sequence: CASSRGRDYGYTF. The CDR3 nucleotides read TGTGCCAGCAGCCGGGGTAGGGACTATGGCTACACCTTC. V and J are TRBV3-1 and TRBJ1-2; D is uncertain. Trimming shortened V by 4 bases and J by 3 bases, and 9 bases separated the two germline ends. There are 13 residues in the CDR3. The germline V gene has CDR1 LGHDT and CDR2 YNNKEL (reference sequence).

The chain is built from TRBV6-5 and TRBJ2-5; D is unresolved. From germline, CDR1 is MNHEY and CDR2 SVGAGI. There are 13 residues in the CDR3. Trimming left V 5 bases short and J 5 bases short, with 12 bases between. CDR3: CASSQLGVETQYF. CDR3 DNA sequence: TGTGCCAGCAGTCAGCTAGGTGTGGAGACCCAGTACTTC.

J is TRBJ1-6 and V is TRBV5-4, with D possibly matching TRBD1 (5 bases). Germline V lookup: CDR1 SGHNT, CDR2 YYREEE (reference sequence). V was trimmed by 4 bases and J by 10 bases, leaving 9 bases between them. This CDR3 comprises 12 residues. The CDR3: CASSVEGSPLHF. The CDR3 DNA reads as TGTGCCAGCAGCGTGGAGGGGTCACCCCTCCACTTT.

This chain joins TRBV7-8 and TRBJ2-1; D unresolved. Trimming stripped 5 bases from V and 9 bases from J, with 20 bases between. This CDR3 contains 15 residues. The germline V gene has CDR1 SGHVS and CDR2 FQNEAQ. CDR3 sequence (DNA): TGTGCCAGCAGCCGGACCCCTACACCAATCAGTGAGCAGTTCTTC. This translates into CASSRTPTPISEQFF.

This clonotype has just a few counts. The V call is TRBV10-3, the J call TRBJ2-1, with D possibly matching TRBD1 (5 bases). With 3 bases removed from V and 16 bases from J, the gap between germline ends came to 13 bases. The length of the CDR3 is 11 residues. Germline loops: CDR1 ENHRY, CDR2 SYGVKD. CDR3 protein: CAISDGTGHFF. The DNA of the CDR3 is TGTGCCATCAGTGACGGTACAGGACATTTCTTC.

This sequence joins TRBV7-2 and TRBJ2-1; D is undetermined. The CDR3 sequence is 14 residues long. Between the trimmed V and J ends, which lost 3 bases and 1 base, there was a span of 7 bases. Germline values: CDR1 SGHTA, CDR2 FQGNSA. In DNA, the CDR3 is TGTGCCAGCAGCTTCTACGCGTCCTACAATGAGCAGTTCTTC. Amino acid sequence: CASSFYASYNEQFF. Full variable domain (rest looked up from reference TRBV7-2 and TRBJ2-1): GAGVSQSPSNKVTEKGKDVELRCDPISGHTALYWYRQSLGQGLEFLIYFQGNSAPDKSGLPSDRFSAERTGGSVSTLTIQRTQQEDSAVYLCASSFYASYNEQFFGPGTRLTVL.

There are a few counts of this clonotype. CDR3 DNA: TGTGCCAGCAGCCCGATCCTAGGACGGGGGAACACTGAAGCTTTCTTT. Protein sequence: CASSPILGRGNTEAFF. V usage is TRBV4-2 and J usage is TRBJ1-1; D is unclear. The V end was cut by 4 bases, the J end by 1 base, with 16 bases between. The CDR3 spans 16 residues. Germline V gene data show CDR1 as LGHNA and CDR2 as YNFKEQ.

This clonotype appeared many times. This rearrangement joins TRBV25-1 to TRBJ2-5, with TRBD1 identical over 10 bases. CDR3 length equals 15 residues. Per germline, CDR1 MGHDK and CDR2 SYGVNS. Trimming removed 5 bases from V and 4 bases from J; junction bases left unmatched: 7. The CDR3 coding sequence is TGTGCCAGCAGTCAGCCGACAGGGGGCGGAGAGACCCAGTACTTC. Translating gives CASSQPTGGGETQYF.

The V call is TRBV7-2, the J call TRBJ1-3; D is perhaps TRBD1 (6 bases). V lost 1 base and J lost 0, with 13 bases in between. Germline V CDR1 and CDR2: SGHTA, FQGNSA. CDR3 length: 17 residues. The CDR3 DNA sequence: TGTGCCAGCAGCTTAGATGGGGGCCCTCTCTCTGGAAACACCATATATTTT. Amino acid sequence: CASSLDGGPLSGNTIYF.

CDR3 bases: TGCGCCAGCAGCCAAGCACATAGCGACACTGAAGCTTTCTTT. Translation gives CASSQAHSDTEAFF. V usage is TRBV4-1 and J usage is TRBJ1-1; D gene ambiguous. Germline values: CDR1 MGHRA, CDR2 YSYEKL. This CDR3 is built from 14 residues. V was clipped by 1 base and J by 3 bases, with 9 bases between them.

Only a few counts were recorded for this clonotype. V usage is TRBV10-2 and J usage is TRBJ1-5, with D uncertain. The CDR3 consists of 15 residues. Germline values: CDR1 WSHSY, CDR2 SAAADI. Trimming took off 2 bases at V and 0 bases at J, with 8 bases between the two ends. In DNA, the CDR3 is TGCGCCAGCAGTGAGGCAGTATATAGCAATCAGCCCCAGCATTTT. Amino acids: CASSEAVYSNQPQHF.

In its sample, this clonotype was seen a few times. The genes are TRBV6-1 and TRBJ1-2; TRBD1 matches 8 bases. V lost 0 bases to trimming and J lost 4 bases; unmatched junction nucleotides: 7. Germline values: CDR1 MNHNS, CDR2 SASEGT. This CDR3 is 16 amino acids long. The CDR3 loop is CASSEAAGGAGYGYTF. Here the CDR3 DNA reads TGTGCCAGCAGTGAAGCGGCAGGGGGCGCGGGCTATGGCTACACCTTC.

This clonotype was picked up a small number of times. The chain is built from TRBV6-5 and TRBJ2-3, with 10 bases aligning to TRBD2. V shed 0 bases, J shed 2 bases, and the junction held 5 bases outside the gene matches. In germline, CDR1 is MNHEY, CDR2 SVGAGI. The CDR3 totals 17 residues. The CDR3 spells CASSYSPAGGTTDTQYF. The CDR3 DNA reads as TGTGCCAGCAGTTACTCTCCAGCGGGGGGGACCACAGATACGCAGTATTTT.

This clonotype was counted between two and nine times. The V gene is TRBV11-2, the J gene TRBJ2-3, with D possibly TRBD1 on 6 matching bases. The CDR3 loop spans 15 amino acids. The germline CDR1 and CDR2 sequences are SGHAT and FQNNGV. V dropped 5 bases and J dropped 5 bases, with 17 bases sitting between them. The CDR3 reads CASSLGGRSGDTQYF. The CDR3 DNA follows: TGTGCCAGCAGCCTAGGGGGACGATCCGGAGATACGCAGTATTTT.

In this sample, this clonotype turned up a few times. This chain links TRBV3-1 with TRBJ1-1, with D perhaps matching TRBD1 (5 bases). Trimming pared 4 bases from V and 4 bases from J, leaving 16 bases between. CDR3 length: 15 residues. Germline CDR1 is LGHDT and CDR2 is YNNKEL (reference sequence). The CDR3 region is CASSRGGGWGTEAFF. The CDR3 region has the DNA TGTGCCAGCAGCCGGGGGGGTGGATGGGGCACTGAAGCTTTCTTT.

The table lists this clonotype with many counts. The gene calls are TRBV12-3 or TRBV12-4 and TRBJ2-1; unclear D gene. V lost 5 bases and J 15 bases, leaving 17 bases between the germline ends. This CDR3 has 12 amino acids. For the CDR3, the DNA is TGTGCCAGCAGTACATGGACCACTTCGGTGTTCTTC. Translating gives CASSTWTTSVFF.

The chain uses TRBV4-1 and TRBJ2-3; D tentatively reads TRBD1 or TRBD2 (5 bases each). V lost 0 bases and J lost 4, with 8 bases in between. The CDR3 sequence is 14 residues long. Germline V gene data show CDR1 as MGHRA and CDR2 as YSYEKL. In DNA form, the CDR3 reads TGCGCCAGCAGCCAAGATCTGGGGGCAGATACGCAGTATTTT. This gives the protein CASSQDLGADTQYF.

This clonotype turned up a few times. The CDR3 loop reads CASSLAPGQNTEAFF. CDR3 sequence (DNA): TGTGCCAGCAGCTTAGCTCCCGGACAAAACACTGAAGCTTTCTTT. The V and J genes are TRBV7-9 and TRBJ1-1; perhaps TRBD1 as D (5 bases). The length of the CDR3 is 15 residues. V was shortened by 0 bases and J by 2 bases, with 10 bases between the two germline ends. CDR1 is SEHNR, CDR2 FQNEAQ, per germline (reference sequence).